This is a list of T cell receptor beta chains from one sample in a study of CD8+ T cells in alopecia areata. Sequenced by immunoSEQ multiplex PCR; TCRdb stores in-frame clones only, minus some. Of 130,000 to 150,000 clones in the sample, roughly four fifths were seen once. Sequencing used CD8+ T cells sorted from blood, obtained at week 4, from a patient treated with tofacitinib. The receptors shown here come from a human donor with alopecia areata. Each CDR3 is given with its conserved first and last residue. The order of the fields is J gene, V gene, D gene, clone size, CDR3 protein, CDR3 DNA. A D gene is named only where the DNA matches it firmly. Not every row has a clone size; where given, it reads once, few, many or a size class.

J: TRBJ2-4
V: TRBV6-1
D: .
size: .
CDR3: CASSEAGRGRLSIQYF
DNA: TGTGCCAGCAGTGAAGCGGGGAGGGGGCGGTTGAGCATTCAGTACTTC

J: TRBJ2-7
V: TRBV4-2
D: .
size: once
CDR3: CASSQEAAALYEQYF
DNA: TGTGCCAGCAGCCAAGAGGCAGCCGCCCTCTACGAGCAGTACTTC

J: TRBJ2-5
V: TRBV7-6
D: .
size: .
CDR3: CAAAQTMQGTQYF
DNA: TGTGCCGCCGCACAAACCATGCAGGGGACCCAGTACTTC

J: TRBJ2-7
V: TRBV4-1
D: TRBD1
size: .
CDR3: CASSPQGTGASYEQYF
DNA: TGCGCCAGCAGCCCACAAGGGACAGGGGCCTCCTACGAGCAGTACTTC

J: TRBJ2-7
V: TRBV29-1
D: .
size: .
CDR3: CSVGRGGEQYF
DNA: TGCAGCGTTGGACGGGGCGGGGAGCAGTACTTC

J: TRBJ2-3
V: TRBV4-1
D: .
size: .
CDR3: CASSRPLLQQQYTDTQYF
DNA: TGCGCCAGCAGCCGACCCCTCTTGCAACAACAGTACACAGATACGCAGTATTTT

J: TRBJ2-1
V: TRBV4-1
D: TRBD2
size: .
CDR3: CASSQDWTSGGNEQFF
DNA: TGCGCCAGCAGCCAAGATTGGACTAGCGGGGGCAATGAGCAGTTCTTC

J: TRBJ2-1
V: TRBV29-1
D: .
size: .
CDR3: CSVEIGGELNEQFF
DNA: TGCAGCGTTGAAATAGGAGGGGAGCTAAATGAGCAGTTCTTC

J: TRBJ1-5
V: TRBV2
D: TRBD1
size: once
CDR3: CASRTDTGDQPQHF
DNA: TGTGCCAGCAGGACCGATACAGGGGATCAGCCCCAGCATTTT

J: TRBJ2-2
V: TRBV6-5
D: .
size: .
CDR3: CASSYTVLGVAGELFF
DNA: TGTGCCAGCAGTTACACAGTACTAGGGGTCGCCGGGGAGCTGTTTTTT

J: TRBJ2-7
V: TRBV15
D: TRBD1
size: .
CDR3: CATSRVTGGSYEQYF
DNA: TGTGCCACCAGCAGAGTGACAGGGGGCTCCTACGAGCAGTACTTC

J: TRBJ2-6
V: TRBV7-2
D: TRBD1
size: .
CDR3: CASSLERGQGETF
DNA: TGTGCCAGCAGCTTAGAAAGGGGACAGGGAGAAACTTTC

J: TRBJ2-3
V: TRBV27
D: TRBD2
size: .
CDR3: CASSLLAGGTREADTQYF
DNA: TGTGCCAGCAGTTTATTAGCGGGGGGTACAAGGGAGGCAGATACGCAGTATTTT

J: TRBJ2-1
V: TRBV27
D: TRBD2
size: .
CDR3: CASSLGLATYNEQFF
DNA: TGTGCCAGCAGTTTGGGACTAGCGACCTACAATGAGCAGTTCTTC

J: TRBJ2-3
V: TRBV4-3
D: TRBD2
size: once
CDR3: CASSQDSGFGPDTQYF
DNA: TGCGCCAGCAGCCAAGATAGCGGGTTCGGGCCAGATACGCAGTATTTT

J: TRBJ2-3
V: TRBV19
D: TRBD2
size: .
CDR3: CASSRLAGPDTQYF
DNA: TGTGCCAGTAGCCGACTAGCGGGGCCAGATACGCAGTATTTT